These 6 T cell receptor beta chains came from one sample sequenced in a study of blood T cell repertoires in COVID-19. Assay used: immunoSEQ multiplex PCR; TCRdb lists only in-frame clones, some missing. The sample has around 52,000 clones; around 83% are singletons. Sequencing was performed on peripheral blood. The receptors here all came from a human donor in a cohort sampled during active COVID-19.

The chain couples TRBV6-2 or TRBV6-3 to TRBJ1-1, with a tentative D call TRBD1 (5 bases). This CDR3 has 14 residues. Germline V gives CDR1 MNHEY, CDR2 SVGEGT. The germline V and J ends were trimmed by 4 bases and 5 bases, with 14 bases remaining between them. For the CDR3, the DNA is TGTGCCAGCAGTTTCAGTCGGGGGAATACTGAAGCTTTCTTT. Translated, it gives CASSFSRGNTEAFF.

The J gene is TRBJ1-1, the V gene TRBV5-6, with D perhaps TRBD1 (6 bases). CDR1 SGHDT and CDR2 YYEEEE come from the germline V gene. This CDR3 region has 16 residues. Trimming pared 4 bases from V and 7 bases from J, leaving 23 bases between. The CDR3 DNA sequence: TGTGCCAGCAGCCTCTATGGCTCGTCGGACAGCGATGAAGCTTTCTTT. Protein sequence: CASSLYGSSDSDEAFF.

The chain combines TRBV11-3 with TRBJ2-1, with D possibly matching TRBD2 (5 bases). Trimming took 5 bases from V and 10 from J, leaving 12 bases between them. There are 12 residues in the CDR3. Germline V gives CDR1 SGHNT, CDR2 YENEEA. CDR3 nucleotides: TGTGCCAGCAGCCTAATTGGCGGGGAGCAGTTCTTC. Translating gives CASSLIGGEQFF. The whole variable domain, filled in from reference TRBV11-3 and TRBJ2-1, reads EAGVVQSPRYKIIEKKQPVAFWCNPISGHNTLYWYLQNLGQGPELLIRYENEEAVDDSQLPKDRFSAERLKGVDSTLKIQPAELGDSAVYLCASSLIGGEQFFGPGTRLTVL.

The CDR3 DNA reads as TGTGCCAGCAGCCGGACGGCGGGGGGGGATGGCGAGCAGTACTTC. Amino acid sequence: CASSRTAGGDGEQYF. The rearrangement uses TRBV7-2 and TRBJ2-7; 9 nucleotides align to TRBD2. The trim removed 5 bases at V and 6 bases at J, leaving 11 bases unmatched. Germline V CDR1 and CDR2: SGHTA, FQGNSA. This CDR3 contains 15 residues.

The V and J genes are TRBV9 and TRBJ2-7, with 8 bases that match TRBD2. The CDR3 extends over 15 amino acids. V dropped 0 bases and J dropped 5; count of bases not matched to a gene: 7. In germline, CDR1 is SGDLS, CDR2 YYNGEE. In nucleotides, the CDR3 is TGTGCCAGCAGCGTAGCGGGGGGGTCCGGGGACGAGCAGTACTTC. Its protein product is CASSVAGGSGDEQYF.

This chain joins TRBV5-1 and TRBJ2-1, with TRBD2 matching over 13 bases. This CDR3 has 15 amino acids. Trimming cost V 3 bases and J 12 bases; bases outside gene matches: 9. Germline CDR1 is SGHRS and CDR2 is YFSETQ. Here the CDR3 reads CASSSGLAGVQRQFF. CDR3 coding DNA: TGCGCCAGCAGCTCAGGACTAGCGGGGGTCCAAAGGCAGTTCTTC. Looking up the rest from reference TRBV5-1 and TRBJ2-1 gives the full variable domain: KAGVTQTPRYLIKTRGQQVTLSCSPISGHRSVSWYQQTPGQGLQFLFEYFSETQRNKGNFPGRFSGRQFSNSRSEMNVSTLELGDSALYLCASSSGLAGVQRQFFGPGTRLTVL.